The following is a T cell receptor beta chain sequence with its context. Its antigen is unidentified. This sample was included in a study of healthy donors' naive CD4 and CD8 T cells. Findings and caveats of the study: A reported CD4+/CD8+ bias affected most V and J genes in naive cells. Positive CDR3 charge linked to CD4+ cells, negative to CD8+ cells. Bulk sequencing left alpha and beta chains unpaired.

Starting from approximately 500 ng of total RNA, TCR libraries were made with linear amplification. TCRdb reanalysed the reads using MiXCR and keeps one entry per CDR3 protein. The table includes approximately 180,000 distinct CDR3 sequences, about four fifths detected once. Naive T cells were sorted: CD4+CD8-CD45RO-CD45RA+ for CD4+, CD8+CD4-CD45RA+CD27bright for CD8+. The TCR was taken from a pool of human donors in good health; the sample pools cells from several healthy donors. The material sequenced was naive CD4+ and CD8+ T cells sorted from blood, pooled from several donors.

The CDR3 bases are TGTGCCAGCAGCTTGTGGGGGATTAATCAGCCCCAGCATTTT. It translates to CASSLWGINQPQHF. The chain has TRBV5-6 and TRBJ1-5; possibly TRBD1 for D (5 bases). Trimming cost V 1 base and J 4 bases, with 9 bases left between them. CDR1 SGHDT and CDR2 YYEEEE come from the germline V gene. The CDR3 length is 14 residues.